The T cell receptor beta chain under discussion was sequenced for a study of response to subunit inactivated influenza vaccine. The ends lost 4 bases at V and 8 bases at J; junction bases unmatched: 6. CDR1 is SNHLY and CDR2 is FYNNEI in the germline V gene. The CDR3 loop spans 15 amino acids. TCRdb recomputed calls from the RT-PCR reads with MiXCR, one row per CDR3 protein. The sample lists 160,000 or so distinct CDR3 sequences, approximately 10% occurring once. Comment on this clonotype: Its antigen remains unknown.

General study results and limits: Every seasonal influenza vaccination brings in few new T cells, the authors suggested.

The source was non-naive T cells sorted from PBMCs, collected roughly 6 weeks after vaccination. This chain joins TRBV2 and TRBJ2-7; the match to TRBD2 covers 15 bases. The receptor was isolated from a man aged 50-59 years who received an inactivated influenza vaccine. In DNA form, the CDR3 reads TGTGCCAGCAGTGCTGGGACTAGCGGGAGGTTGCAGCAGTACTTC. Translated: CASSAGTSGRLQQYF.